This T cell receptor (beta chain) was sequenced in a study of blood T cell repertoires in COVID-19. At the level of the study: In each case, the material was cDNA or gDNA derived from T cells, B-cell-depleted T cells, or PBMCs.

Study processing details: Amplification from reference gene primers served as the basis for estimated nucleated cell counts. TCRdb's table, derived via immunoSEQ multiplex PCR, lists solely in-frame clones and lacks some. D and trimming come from the DNA, and the V and J calls and clone size come from that table. In the table there are more than 85,000 clones, roughly nine tenths of which are singletons. In germline, CDR1 is MDHEN, CDR2 SYDVKM. V dropped 3 bases and J dropped 0 bases, with 5 bases sitting between them. The CDR3 runs to 13 residues. The gene calls are TRBV28 and TRBJ1-2; D is undetermined. This TCR came from a man between 70 and 80 years old with acute or convalescent COVID-19. The material sequenced was peripheral blood. CDR3 sequence: CASSLAANYGYTF. In nucleotides, the CDR3 is TGTGCCAGCAGTTTGGCAGCTAACTATGGCTACACCTTC.